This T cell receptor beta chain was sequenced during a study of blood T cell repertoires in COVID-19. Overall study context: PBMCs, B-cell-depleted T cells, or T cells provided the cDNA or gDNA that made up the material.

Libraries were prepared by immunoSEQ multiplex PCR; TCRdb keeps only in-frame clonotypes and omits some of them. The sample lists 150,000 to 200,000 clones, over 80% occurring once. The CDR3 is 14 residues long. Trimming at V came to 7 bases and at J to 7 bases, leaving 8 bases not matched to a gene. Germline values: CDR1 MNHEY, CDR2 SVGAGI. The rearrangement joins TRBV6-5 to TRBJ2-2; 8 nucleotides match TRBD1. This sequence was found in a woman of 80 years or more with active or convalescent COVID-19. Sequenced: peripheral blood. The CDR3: CASKDRQGIGELFF. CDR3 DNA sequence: TGTGCCAGCAAGGACCGACAGGGGATCGGGGAGCTGTTTTTT.